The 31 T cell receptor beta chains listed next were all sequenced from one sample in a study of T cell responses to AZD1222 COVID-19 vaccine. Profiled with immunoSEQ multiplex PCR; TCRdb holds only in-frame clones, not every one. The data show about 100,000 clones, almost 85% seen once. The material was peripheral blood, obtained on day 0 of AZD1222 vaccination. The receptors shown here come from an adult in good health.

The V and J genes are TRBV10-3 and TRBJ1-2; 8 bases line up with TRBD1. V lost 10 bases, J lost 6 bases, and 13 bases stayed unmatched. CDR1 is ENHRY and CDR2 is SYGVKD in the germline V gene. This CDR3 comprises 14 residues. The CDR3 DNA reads TGTGCCACCTTGGGACAGGCAGCGGGGCATGGCTACACCTTC. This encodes CATLGQAAGHGYTF.

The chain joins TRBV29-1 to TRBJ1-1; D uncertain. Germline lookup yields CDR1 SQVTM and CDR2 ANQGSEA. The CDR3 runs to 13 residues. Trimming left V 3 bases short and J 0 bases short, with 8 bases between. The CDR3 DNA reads TGCAGCGTTGACCGAGGGATGAACACTGAAGCTTTCTTT. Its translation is CSVDRGMNTEAFF.

In nucleotides, the CDR3 is TGTGCCAGCTCCGAAACAGCCGGCTATGGCTACACCTTC. Translation: CASSETAGYGYTF. The rearrangement joins TRBV18 to TRBJ1-2; D remains ambiguous. CDR3 length: 13 amino acids. The germline V gene encodes CDR1 KGHSH and CDR2 LQKENI. V lost 6 bases, J lost 4 bases, and 12 bases lay in between.

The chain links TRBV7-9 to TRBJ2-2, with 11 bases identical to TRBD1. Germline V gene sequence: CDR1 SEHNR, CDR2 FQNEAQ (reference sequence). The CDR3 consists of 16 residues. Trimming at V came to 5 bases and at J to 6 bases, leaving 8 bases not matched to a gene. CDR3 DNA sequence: TGTGCCAGCAGCCCAACCGGGACAGGGGGGGCCGGGGAGCTGTTTTTT. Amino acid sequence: CASSPTGTGGAGELFF.

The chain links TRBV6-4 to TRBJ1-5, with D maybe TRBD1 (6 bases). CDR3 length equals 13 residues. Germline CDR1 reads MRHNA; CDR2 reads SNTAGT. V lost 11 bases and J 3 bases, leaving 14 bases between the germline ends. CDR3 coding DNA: TGTGCCGGGGGGGACACGTTCAATCAGCCCCAGCATTTT. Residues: CAGGDTFNQPQHF.

The CDR3 nucleotides are TGTGCCAGCAGCTTACCACATCACCAAGAGACCCAGTACTTC. It translates to CASSLPHHQETQYF. The chain is built from TRBV5-6 and TRBJ2-5; no definite D call. This CDR3 has 14 amino acids. Germline V gives CDR1 SGHDT, CDR2 YYEEEE. Trimming removed 2 bases at V and 0 bases at J, with 8 bases between.

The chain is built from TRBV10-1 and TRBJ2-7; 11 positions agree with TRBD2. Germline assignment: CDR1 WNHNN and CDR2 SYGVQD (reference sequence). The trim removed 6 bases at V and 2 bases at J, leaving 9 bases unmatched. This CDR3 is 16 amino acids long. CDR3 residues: CASRALLAGGPYEQYF. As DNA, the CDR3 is TGCGCCAGCAGGGCCCTCTTAGCGGGAGGGCCCTACGAGCAGTACTTC.

DNA of the CDR3: TGTGCTAGTGGTGGTGTCCGGTCAGATACGCAGTATTTT. Amino acid sequence: CASGGVRSDTQYF. V is TRBV12-5 and J is TRBJ2-3, with no clear D. This CDR3 is built from 13 residues. V shed 5 bases and J shed 4 bases, with 10 bases lying between them. The germline gives CDR1 LGHNT, CDR2 FRNRAP.

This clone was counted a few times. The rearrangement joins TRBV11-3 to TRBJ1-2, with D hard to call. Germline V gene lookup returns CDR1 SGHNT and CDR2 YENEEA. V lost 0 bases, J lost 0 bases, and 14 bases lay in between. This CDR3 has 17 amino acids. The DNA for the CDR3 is TGTGCCAGCAGCTTAGATGGAGCAGAAGGAGCTAACTATGGCTACACCTTC. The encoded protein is CASSLDGAEGANYGYTF.

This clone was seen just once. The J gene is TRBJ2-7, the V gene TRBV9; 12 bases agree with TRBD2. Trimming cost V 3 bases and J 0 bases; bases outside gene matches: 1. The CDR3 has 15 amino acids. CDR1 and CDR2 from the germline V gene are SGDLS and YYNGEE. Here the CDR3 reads CASSATSGSSYEQYF. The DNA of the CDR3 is TGTGCCAGCAGCGCGACTAGCGGGAGCTCCTACGAGCAGTACTTC.

The CDR3 DNA reads TGCGCCAGCAGCTTGGCGGGAGGGGAGACCCAGTACTTC. It is translated as CASSLAGGETQYF. The rearrangement uses TRBV5-1 and TRBJ2-5; 8 positions agree with TRBD2. CDR1 and CDR2 from the germline V gene are SGHRS and YFSETQ. The CDR3 runs 13 residues. V was clipped by 0 bases and J by 5 bases; unmatched bases: 0.

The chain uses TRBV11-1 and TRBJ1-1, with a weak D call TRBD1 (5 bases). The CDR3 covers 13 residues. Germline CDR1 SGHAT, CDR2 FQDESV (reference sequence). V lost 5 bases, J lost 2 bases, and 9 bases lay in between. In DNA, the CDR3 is TGTGCCAGCAGCCCACAGGAAAACACTGAAGCTTTCTTT. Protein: CASSPQENTEAFF.

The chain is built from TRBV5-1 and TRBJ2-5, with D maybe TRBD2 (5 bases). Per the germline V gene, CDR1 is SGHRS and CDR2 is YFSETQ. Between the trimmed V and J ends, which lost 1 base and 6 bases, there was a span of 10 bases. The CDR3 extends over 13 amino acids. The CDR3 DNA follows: TGCGCCAGCAGCTTGTTCGGGGATCAGACCCAGTACTTC. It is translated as CASSLFGDQTQYF.

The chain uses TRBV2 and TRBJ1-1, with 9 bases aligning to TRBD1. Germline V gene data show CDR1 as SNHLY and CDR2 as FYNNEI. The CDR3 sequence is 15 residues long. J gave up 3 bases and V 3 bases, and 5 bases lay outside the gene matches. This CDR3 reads CASSEGTGFDTEAFF. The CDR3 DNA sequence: TGTGCCAGCAGTGAGGGGACAGGGTTTGACACTGAAGCTTTCTTT. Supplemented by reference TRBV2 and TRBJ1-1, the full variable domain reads EPEVTQTPSHQVTQMGQEVILRCVPISNHLYFYWYRQILGQKVEFLVSFYNNEISEKSEIFDDQFSVERPDGSNFTLKIRSTKLEDSAMYFCASSEGTGFDTEAFFGQGTRLTVV.

The CDR3 loop reads CASSYSGQGGYEQYF. The CDR3 nucleotides read TGTGCCAGCAGTTACTCGGGACAGGGAGGGTACGAGCAGTACTTC. J is TRBJ2-7 and V is TRBV6-2 or TRBV6-3; 9 positions agree with TRBD1. CDR1 MNHEY and CDR2 SVGEGT come from the germline V gene. This CDR3 has 15 residues. Losses at the gene ends were 0 bases for V and 4 bases for J; bases not matched to a gene: 4.

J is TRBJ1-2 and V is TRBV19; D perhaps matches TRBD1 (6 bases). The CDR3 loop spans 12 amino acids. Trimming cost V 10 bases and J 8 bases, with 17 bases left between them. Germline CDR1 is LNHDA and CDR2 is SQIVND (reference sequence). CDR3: CATAGAGVGYTF. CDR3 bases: TGTGCCACCGCGGGAGCAGGGGTCGGCTACACCTTC.

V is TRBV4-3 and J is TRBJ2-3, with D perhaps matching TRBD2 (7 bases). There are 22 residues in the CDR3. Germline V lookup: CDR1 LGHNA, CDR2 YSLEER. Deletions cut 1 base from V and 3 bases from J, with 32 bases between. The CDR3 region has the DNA TGCGCCAGCAGCCAAGGAGGGGCTTACGGGGTGGTTGCGGGGGCCGTTACAGATACGCAGTATTTT. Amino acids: CASSQGGAYGVVAGAVTDTQYF.

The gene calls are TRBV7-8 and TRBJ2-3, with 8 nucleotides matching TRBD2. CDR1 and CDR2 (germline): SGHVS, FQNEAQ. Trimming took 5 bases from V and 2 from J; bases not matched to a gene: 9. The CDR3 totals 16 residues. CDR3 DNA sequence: TGTGCCAGCAGCGCGTTTTTTAGCGGGAACACAGATACGCAGTATTTT. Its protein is CASSAFFSGNTDTQYF.

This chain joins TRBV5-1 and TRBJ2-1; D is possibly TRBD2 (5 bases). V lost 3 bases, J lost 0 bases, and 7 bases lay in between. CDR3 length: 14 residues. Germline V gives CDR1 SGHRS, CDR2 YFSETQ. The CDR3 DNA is TGCGCCAGCAGCTCCGCGGGCTCCTACAATGAGCAGTTCTTC. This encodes CASSSAGSYNEQFF.

The CDR3 region is CASSPSGVVNEQFF. DNA of the CDR3: TGTGCCAGCAGTCCTTCGGGAGTAGTCAATGAGCAGTTCTTC. The chain combines TRBV6-5 with TRBJ2-1; D may be TRBD2 (6 bases). The V end was cut by 5 bases, the J end by 6 bases, with 14 bases between. The CDR3 has 14 residues. CDR1 is MNHEY, CDR2 SVGAGI, per germline.

This CDR3 is CASSMVQGGRGYTF. CDR3 DNA: TGTGCCAGTAGCATGGTACAGGGCGGACGTGGCTACACCTTC. The chain recombines TRBV19 with TRBJ1-2, with D possibly TRBD1 on 6 matching bases. In germline, CDR1 is LNHDA, CDR2 SQIVND (reference sequence). This CDR3 is built from 14 residues. V lost 6 bases and J 7 bases, leaving 18 bases between the germline ends.

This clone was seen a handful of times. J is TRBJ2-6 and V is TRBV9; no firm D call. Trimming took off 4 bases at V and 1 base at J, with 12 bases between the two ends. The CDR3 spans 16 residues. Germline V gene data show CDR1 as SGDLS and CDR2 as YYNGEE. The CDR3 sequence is CASSTLVGSGANVLTF. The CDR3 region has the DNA TGTGCCAGCAGCACTCTAGTGGGATCTGGGGCCAACGTCCTGACTTTC. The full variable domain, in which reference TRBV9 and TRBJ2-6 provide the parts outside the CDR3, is DSGVTQTPKHLITATGQRVTLRCSPRSGDLSVYWYQQSLDQGLQFLIQYYNGEERAKGNILERFSAQQFPDLHSELNLSSLELGDSALYFCASSTLVGSGANVLTFGAGSRLTVL.

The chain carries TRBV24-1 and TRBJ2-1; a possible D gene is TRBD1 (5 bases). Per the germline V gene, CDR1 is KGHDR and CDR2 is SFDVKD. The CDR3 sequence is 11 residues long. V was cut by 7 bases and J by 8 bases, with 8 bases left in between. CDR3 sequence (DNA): TGTGCCACCAGGGGGCTGGATGAGCAGTTCTTC. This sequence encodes CATRGLDEQFF.

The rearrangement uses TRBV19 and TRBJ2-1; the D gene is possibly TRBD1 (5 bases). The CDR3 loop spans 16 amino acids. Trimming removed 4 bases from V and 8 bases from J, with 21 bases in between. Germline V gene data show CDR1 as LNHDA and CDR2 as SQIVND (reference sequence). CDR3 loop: CASSRGGPAKRDEQFF. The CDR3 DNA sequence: TGTGCCAGTAGTAGGGGCGGCCCCGCAAAACGCGATGAGCAGTTCTTC.

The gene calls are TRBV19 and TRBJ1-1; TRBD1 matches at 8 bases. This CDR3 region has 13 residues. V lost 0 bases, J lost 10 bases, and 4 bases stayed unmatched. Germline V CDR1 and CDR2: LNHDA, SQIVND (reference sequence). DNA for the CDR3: TGTGCCAGTAGTATAGAGGGACAGGCCGGAGCTTTCTTT. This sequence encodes CASSIEGQAGAFF.

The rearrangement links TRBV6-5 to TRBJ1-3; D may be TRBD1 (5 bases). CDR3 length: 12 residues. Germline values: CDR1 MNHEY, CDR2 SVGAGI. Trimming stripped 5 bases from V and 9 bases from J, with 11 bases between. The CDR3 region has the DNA TGTGCCAGCAGTCCCGGTGGGGGCACCATATATTTT. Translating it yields CASSPGGGTIYF.

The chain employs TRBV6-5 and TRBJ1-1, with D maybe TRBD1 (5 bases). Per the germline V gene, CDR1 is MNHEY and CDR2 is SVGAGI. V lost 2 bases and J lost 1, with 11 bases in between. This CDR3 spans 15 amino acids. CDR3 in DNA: TGTGCCAGCAGTTACACACGGGACGGGAACACTGAAGCTTTCTTT. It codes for CASSYTRDGNTEAFF.

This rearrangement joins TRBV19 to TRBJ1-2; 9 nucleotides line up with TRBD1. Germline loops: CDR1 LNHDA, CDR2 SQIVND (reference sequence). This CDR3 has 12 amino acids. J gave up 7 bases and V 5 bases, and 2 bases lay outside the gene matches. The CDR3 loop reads CASSWTGVGYTF. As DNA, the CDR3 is TGTGCCAGTAGTTGGACAGGGGTTGGCTACACCTTC.

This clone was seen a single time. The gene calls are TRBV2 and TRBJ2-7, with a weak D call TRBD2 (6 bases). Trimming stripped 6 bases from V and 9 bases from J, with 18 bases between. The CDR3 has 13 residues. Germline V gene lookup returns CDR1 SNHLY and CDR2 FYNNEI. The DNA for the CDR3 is TGTGCCAGCAGAACGGTAGCGGCCACACGGCAGTACGTC. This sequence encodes CASRTVAATRQYV.

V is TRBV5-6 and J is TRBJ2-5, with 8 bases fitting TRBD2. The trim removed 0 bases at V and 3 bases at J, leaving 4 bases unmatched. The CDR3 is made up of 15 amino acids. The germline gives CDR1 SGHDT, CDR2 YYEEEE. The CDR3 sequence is CASSLVSGGKETQYF. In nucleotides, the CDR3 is TGTGCCAGCAGCTTGGTCTCGGGAGGGAAAGAGACCCAGTACTTC.

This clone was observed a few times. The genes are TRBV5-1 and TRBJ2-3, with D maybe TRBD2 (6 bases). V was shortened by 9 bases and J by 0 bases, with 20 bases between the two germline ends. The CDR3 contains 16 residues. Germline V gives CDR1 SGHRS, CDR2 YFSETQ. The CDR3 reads CATRAGGTHSTDTQYF. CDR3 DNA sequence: TGCGCCACCCGAGCGGGCGGGACCCATAGCACAGATACGCAGTATTTT.